The 18 T cell receptor beta chains below all came from one sample that was sequenced in a study of cytomegalovirus exposure and HLA in healthy donors. Libraries were prepared by immunoSEQ multiplex PCR; TCRdb keeps only in-frame clonotypes and omits some of them. The sample holds fewer than 60,000 clones; roughly nine tenths are singletons and the top ten take about 16%. Sequences were obtained from PBMCs. The receptors here all came from a woman under 30 in good health and CMV-seronegative.

The V call is TRBV18, the J call TRBJ1-1, with 8 bases identical to TRBD1. CDR1 KGHSH and CDR2 LQKENI come from the germline V gene. The CDR3 has 17 amino acids. V lost 2 bases and J lost 0; bases outside the gene matches: 8. This CDR3 reads CASSPGAQGDLNTEAFF. CDR3 bases: TGTGCCAGCTCACCAGGAGCACAGGGGGATTTGAACACTGAAGCTTTCTTT.

The chain recombines TRBV25-1 with TRBJ2-2; 9 bases are a match to TRBD2. This CDR3 region has 16 residues. V dropped 2 bases and J dropped 6; count of bases not matched to a gene: 7. Germline values: CDR1 MGHDK, CDR2 SYGVNS. The CDR3, as DNA: TGTGCCAGCAGTGAAGGGCTGGCGGGGGGGCCCGGGGAGCTGTTTTTT. Protein sequence: CASSEGLAGGPGELFF.

The chain links TRBV7-8 to TRBJ1-1; TRBD1 aligns across 9 bases. Per germline, CDR1 SGHVS and CDR2 FQNEAQ. The CDR3 length is 15 residues. With 3 bases clipped from V and 6 bases from J, the junction kept 8 bases outside the gene matches. As DNA, the CDR3 is TGTGCCAGCAGCTTCGCGGACAGGGGAAGGCCTGAAGCTTTCTTT. Its protein product is CASSFADRGRPEAFF.

V gene TRBV2 combines with J gene TRBJ1-1, with D perhaps TRBD1 (5 bases). Deletions cut 6 bases from V and 4 bases from J, with 12 bases between. The length of the CDR3 is 13 residues. Germline V gene lookup returns CDR1 SNHLY and CDR2 FYNNEI. Here the CDR3 DNA reads TGTGCCAGCAGCGGCAGGGAAGCCACTGAAGCTTTCTTT. Its translation is CASSGREATEAFF.

V is TRBV18 and J is TRBJ2-2, with D possibly TRBD1 on 5 matching bases. With 3 bases removed from V and 3 bases from J, the gap between germline ends came to 11 bases. The CDR3 is 15 residues long. In germline, CDR1 is KGHSH, CDR2 LQKENI. The CDR3 region is CASSPSRGHTGELFF. DNA of the CDR3: TGTGCCAGCTCACCGAGTAGGGGTCACACCGGGGAGCTGTTTTTT.

The chain has TRBV5-4 and TRBJ1-2; D remains ambiguous. Germline CDR1 reads SGHNT; CDR2 reads YYREEE (reference sequence). V shed 0 bases and J shed 7 bases, with 16 bases lying between them. The CDR3 loop spans 15 amino acids. CDR3 protein: CASSLVGGPGAGYTF. As DNA, the CDR3 is TGTGCCAGCAGCTTGGTTGGAGGTCCTGGTGCTGGCTACACCTTC.

This clone was found a few times. The chain employs TRBV9 and TRBJ2-1, with TRBD2 matching over 11 bases. In germline, CDR1 is SGDLS, CDR2 YYNGEE. Losses at the gene ends were 4 bases for V and 5 bases for J; bases not matched to a gene: 5. The CDR3 is 15 residues long. The CDR3 DNA follows: TGTGCCAGCAGCTTTGGGACTAGCGGCCACAATGAGCAGTTCTTC. Translated: CASSFGTSGHNEQFF.

This chain uses TRBV7-9 with TRBJ1-5, with 9 bases that match TRBD1. Germline V gene data show CDR1 as SEHNR and CDR2 as FQNEAQ (reference sequence). The CDR3 sequence is 14 residues long. V was clipped by 5 bases and J by 4 bases; unmatched bases: 3. CDR3 sequence reads: CASSLTGGNQPQHF. The CDR3 nucleotides are TGTGCCAGCAGCCTGACAGGGGGAAATCAGCCCCAGCATTTT.

The chain carries TRBV19 and TRBJ1-1; 11 nucleotides align to TRBD1. The CDR3 length is 15 residues. CDR1 and CDR2 (germline): LNHDA, SQIVND (reference sequence). Unmatched junction bases numbered 7, after V lost 5 bases and J lost 5 bases. CDR3 in amino acids: CASSPSDRGLTEAFF. For the CDR3, the DNA is TGTGCCAGTAGTCCCTCGGACAGGGGGCTGACTGAAGCTTTCTTT.

The table lists this clone with a count of one. As DNA, the CDR3 is TGTGCCAGCACTGGACAGACATATAGCAATCAGCCCCAGCATTTT. The encoded protein is CASTGQTYSNQPQHF. The chain has TRBV6-1 and TRBJ1-5; D may be TRBD1 (6 bases). From germline, CDR1 is MNHNS and CDR2 SASEGT. Trimming removed 7 bases at V and 0 bases at J, with 13 bases between. The CDR3 covers 15 residues.

The genes are TRBV28 and TRBJ1-1, with a weak D call TRBD1 (6 bases). Germline V gives CDR1 MDHEN, CDR2 SYDVKM. The V end was cut by 8 bases, the J end by 4 bases, with 17 bases between. The CDR3 totals 14 residues. CDR3 sequence reads: CASGLQGSRTEAFF. The CDR3 DNA follows: TGTGCCAGCGGCTTACAGGGTAGCCGCACTGAAGCTTTCTTT.

The chain couples TRBV5-4 to TRBJ2-7; 11 nucleotides line up with TRBD1. V trimming: 4 bases; J trimming: 5 bases; junction bases outside the gene matches: 8. The CDR3 totals 15 residues. CDR1 SGHNT and CDR2 YYREEE come from the germline V gene (reference sequence). The chain's CDR3 is CASSAPGQGADEQYF. CDR3 nucleotide sequence: TGTGCCAGCAGCGCCCCCGGACAGGGGGCAGACGAGCAGTACTTC. The full variable domain, with the rest looked up from reference TRBV5-4 and TRBJ2-7, is ETGVTQSPTHLIKTRGQQVTLRCSSQSGHNTVSWYQQALGQGPQFIFQYYREEENGRGNFPPRFSGLQFPNYSSELNVNALELDDSALYLCASSAPGQGADEQYFGPGTRLTVT.

This chain links TRBV4-1 with TRBJ2-2; 13 bases line up with TRBD2. The length of the CDR3 is 14 residues. The V segment lost 5 bases and the J segment 7 bases; nucleotides outside the gene matches: 1. Germline lookup yields CDR1 MGHRA and CDR2 YSYEKL. The CDR3 DNA reads as TGCGCCAGCAGCAGACTAGCGGGAGGCGGGGAGCTGTTTTTT. The encoded protein is CASSRLAGGGELFF.

V gene TRBV28 combines with J gene TRBJ2-7; 9 nucleotides align to TRBD2. The CDR3 runs to 19 residues. Per germline, CDR1 MDHEN and CDR2 SYDVKM. V shed 1 base, J shed 4 bases, and the junction held 17 bases outside the gene matches. As DNA, the CDR3 is TGTGCCAGCAGTTTATCGGCCCTTAGCGGGAGTTCCTGGAGTTACGAGCAGTACTTC. This translates into CASSLSALSGSSWSYEQYF.

The chain joins TRBV28 to TRBJ2-2, with TRBD2 as a possible D gene (6 bases). V lost 6 bases to trimming and J lost 7 bases, with 15 bases between them. Germline CDR1 MDHEN, CDR2 SYDVKM. The CDR3 is 14 amino acids. The CDR3 protein is CASSLDWRGGELFF. The CDR3 DNA reads as TGTGCCAGCAGCCTCGACTGGAGGGGCGGGGAGCTGTTTTTT.

The count of this clone is one. This rearrangement joins TRBV4-3 to TRBJ2-1; tentative D call: TRBD2 (5 bases). The CDR3 length is 15 residues. The V gene lost 2 bases and the J gene lost 6 bases, with 14 bases spanning the gap. Germline CDR1 is LGHNA and CDR2 is YSLEER. CDR3 DNA sequence: TGCGCCAGCAGCCAATATTTTAGCGACGCCAATGAGCAGTTCTTC. It codes for CASSQYFSDANEQFF.

V and J are TRBV7-2 and TRBJ2-7; TRBD2 is a possible D gene (5 bases). Looked up from germline, CDR1 is SGHTA and CDR2 is FQGNSA. Trimming stripped 3 bases from V and 7 bases from J, with 10 bases between. This CDR3 is 12 amino acids long. The chain's CDR3 is CASSFLGREQYF. Here the CDR3 DNA reads TGTGCCAGCAGCTTTTTGGGGAGAGAGCAGTACTTC.

This clone was counted between two and nine times. The chain is built from TRBV7-3 and TRBJ2-7; D is uncertain. Germline V gene data show CDR1 as SGHTA and CDR2 as FQGTGA. Between the trimmed V and J ends, which lost 8 bases and 3 bases, there was a span of 14 bases. This CDR3 region has 13 residues. The CDR3 DNA reads TGTGCCAGCTCCTCCAGGCCCAGCTACGAGCAGTACTTC. It yields the protein CASSSRPSYEQYF.